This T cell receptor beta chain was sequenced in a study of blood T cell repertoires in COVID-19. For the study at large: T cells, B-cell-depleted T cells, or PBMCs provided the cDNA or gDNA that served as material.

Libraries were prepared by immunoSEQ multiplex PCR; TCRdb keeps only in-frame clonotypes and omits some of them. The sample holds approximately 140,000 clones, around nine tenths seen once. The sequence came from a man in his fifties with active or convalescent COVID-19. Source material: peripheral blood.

DNA of the CDR3: TGTGCCAGCAGCCGAACAGGTGCGGGGTCCTACGAGCAGTACTTC. Encoded protein: CASSRTGAGSYEQYF. The chain has TRBV14 and TRBJ2-7; perhaps TRBD2 as D (6 bases). This CDR3 is 15 amino acids long. V gave up 4 bases and J gave up 1 base, with 14 bases separating them. Germline loops: CDR1 SGHDN, CDR2 FVKESK.